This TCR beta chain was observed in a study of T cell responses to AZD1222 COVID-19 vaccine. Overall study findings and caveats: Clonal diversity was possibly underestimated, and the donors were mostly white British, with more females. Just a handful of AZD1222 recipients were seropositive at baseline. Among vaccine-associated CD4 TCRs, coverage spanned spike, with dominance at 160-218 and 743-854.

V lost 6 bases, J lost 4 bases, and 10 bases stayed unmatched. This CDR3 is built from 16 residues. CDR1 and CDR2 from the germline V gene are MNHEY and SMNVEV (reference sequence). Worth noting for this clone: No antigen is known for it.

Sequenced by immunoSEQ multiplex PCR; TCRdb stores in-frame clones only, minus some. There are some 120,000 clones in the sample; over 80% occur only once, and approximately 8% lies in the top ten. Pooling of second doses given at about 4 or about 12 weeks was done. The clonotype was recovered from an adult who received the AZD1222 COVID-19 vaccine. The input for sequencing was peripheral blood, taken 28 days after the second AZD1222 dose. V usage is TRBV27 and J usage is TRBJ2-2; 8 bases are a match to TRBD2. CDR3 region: CASSSLFLAGTGELFF. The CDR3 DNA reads TGTGCCAGCAGCTCTCTGTTCCTAGCGGGCACCGGGGAGCTGTTTTTT.